The following is a T cell receptor (beta chain) sequence with its context. Its antigen is as yet unknown. Sequencing was performed with immunoSEQ multiplex PCR; in TCRdb, only in-frame clones are kept and a portion is missing. Found here are about 140,000 clones, approximately 90% of them singletons; the top ten hold 2.5% to 3.5%. The ends were cut back, 0 bases at V and 5 bases at J, with 11 bases in the middle. The CDR3 covers 14 residues. Germline V gene data show CDR1 as SGHRS and CDR2 as YFSETQ. Second-dose intervals near 4 or 12 weeks were combined. The entry originates in a study of T cell responses to AZD1222 COVID-19 vaccine. Study results and limitations: Only 5 or 6 individuals given AZD1222 were seropositive at baseline. There were vaccine-associated CD4 TCRs across spike, dominant at 160-218 and 743-854. All repertoire sampling was performed exclusively after the peak T cell response.

The clonotype was recovered from an adult who received the AZD1222 COVID-19 vaccine. The source material was peripheral blood, sampled 28 days after the second AZD1222 dose. The chain couples TRBV5-1 to TRBJ1-2, with D maybe TRBD1 (5 bases). CDR3: CASSLGGRTYGYTF. The CDR3 DNA is TGCGCCAGCAGCTTGGGGGGACGGACTTATGGCTACACCTTC.